The rows below give T cell receptor beta chains drawn from one sample of a study of blood T cell repertoires in COVID-19. The table came from immunoSEQ multiplex PCR; TCRdb's copy has only in-frame clones and leaves some out. The sample contains about 130,000 clones, just under 85% of which appear only once. The sample was PBMCs or T cells enriched from blood (not recorded which). The receptors stem from a man aged 45-65 years who had recovered from COVID-19. CDR3s include the opening cysteine and the closing phenylalanine or tryptophan. D genes are given only for firm matches. Clone size is shown for a subset of rows, as once, few, many or a class of expanded clone.

clone size,D gene,V gene,J gene,CDR3 DNA,CDR3 protein
NA,TRBD1,TRBV7-9,TRBJ1-1,TGTGCCAGCAGCGTGAGGGGACAGGCTCCCAACACTGAAGCTTTCTTT,CASSVRGQAPNTEAFF
NA,NA,TRBV2,TRBJ1-6,TGTGCCAGCAGACCGTGGGGAGAGAATTCACCCCTCCACTTT,CASRPWGENSPLHF
NA,TRBD1,TRBV19,TRBJ2-1,TGTGCCAGTAGTTTACGACCGGGACAGATTGAGCAGTTCTTC,CASSLRPGQIEQFF
NA,NA,TRBV30,TRBJ1-3,TGTGCCTGGAGTCGGAGCTCTGGAAACACCATATATTTT,CAWSRSSGNTIYF
NA,TRBD2,TRBV15,TRBJ2-3,TGTGCCACCAGCAGAGATAAGGGACTAGCGGGGGGACCACAATTGACAGATACGCAGTATTTT,CATSRDKGLAGGPQLTDTQYF
NA,NA,TRBV6-2/TRBV6-3,TRBJ2-2,TGTGCCAGCAGTTACCAGGGTTATACCGGGGAGCTGTTTTTT,CASSYQGYTGELFF
NA,NA,TRBV6-5,TRBJ1-1,TGTGCCAGCAGACGGGACACCCAAAACACTGAAGCTTTCTTT,CASRRDTQNTEAFF
NA,NA,TRBV10-3,TRBJ2-3,TGTGCCATCAGTGAGTCGACTCGAACGGGGGACGTCGATCTACGCTTGGATACGCAGTATTTT,CAISESTRTGDVDLRLDTQYF
once,TRBD1,TRBV25-1,TRBJ1-1,TGTGCCAGCAGCCCCTCGTCGTCAGGGGGCAGGAACACTGAAGCTTTCTTT,CASSPSSSGGRNTEAFF
NA,NA,TRBV14,TRBJ1-1,TGTGCCAGCAGCCAGCGACAGCGCATGAACACTGAAGCTTTCTTT,CASSQRQRMNTEAFF
NA,NA,TRBV7-2,TRBJ1-6,TGTGCCAGCAGCTTAAGTCAGGGAAATTCACCCCTCCACTTT,CASSLSQGNSPLHF
NA,NA,TRBV10-3,TRBJ2-2,TGTGCCATCAGTGAGCGGGAGAACACCGGGGAGCTGTTTTTT,CAISERENTGELFF
NA,NA,TRBV28,TRBJ1-2,TGTGCCAGCAGTTTATTGGTCGACGGGAGCGGCTACACCTTC,CASSLLVDGSGYTF
NA,TRBD1,TRBV6-5,TRBJ1-3,TGTGCCAGCAGCACAGGGGATACTGGAAACACCATATATTTT,CASSTGDTGNTIYF